Presented here are 2 T cell receptor beta chains from one specimen sequenced in a study of control samples from healthy donors and cancer patients. TCRdb's copy holds only in-frame clones and misses some; the assay was immunoSEQ multiplex PCR. This table holds roughly 170,000 clones, around 90% found once. The sample was blood. Receptors originate from a woman aged 40 to 50 in good health.

The chain joins TRBV2 to TRBJ1-1, with 8 bases aligning to TRBD1. The CDR3 covers 14 residues. The germline V gene encodes CDR1 SNHLY and CDR2 FYNNEI. V lost 6 bases to trimming and J lost 4 bases; unmatched junction nucleotides: 7. CDR3 sequence: CASSRGTGGTEAFF. DNA of the CDR3: TGTGCCAGCAGCCGCGGTACAGGGGGCACTGAAGCTTTCTTT.

The chain carries TRBV3-1 (or the pseudogene TRBV3-2) and TRBJ1-2; no clear D gene. CDR3 size: 17 residues. V was shortened by 4 bases and J by 2 bases, with 20 bases between the two germline ends. The V gene's germline CDR1 is LGHDT and CDR2 YNNKEL (reference sequence). The DNA of the CDR3 is TGTGCCAGCAGCCCAGACCAACATACAGTCTTAAACTATGGCTACACCTTC. This gives the protein CASSPDQHTVLNYGYTF.